The 6 T cell receptor beta chains listed next were all sequenced from one sample in a study of cytomegalovirus exposure and HLA in healthy donors. PCR was performed using 60 Vbeta and 13 Jbeta primers. Measured with immunoSEQ multiplex PCR; TCRdb has only the in-frame clones, and not every one. The data hold about 180,000 clones, with 60% to 80% observed a single time. Sequenced material: PBMCs. The receptors derive from a man between 60 and 75 years old in good health and CMV-seronegative.

V and J are TRBV7-9 and TRBJ1-1; 8 bases fit TRBD1. V lost 5 bases and J lost 1; bases outside the gene matches: 3. The CDR3 extends over 14 amino acids. In germline, CDR1 is SEHNR, CDR2 FQNEAQ (reference sequence). The CDR3 DNA sequence: TGTGCCAGCAGCCTGGGACAGGAGAACACTGAAGCTTTCTTT. Translated, it gives CASSLGQENTEAFF.

The rearrangement uses TRBV11-2 and TRBJ2-3; D is perhaps TRBD2 (5 bases). There are 13 residues in the CDR3. The germline gives CDR1 SGHAT, CDR2 FQNNGV. The V end lost 0 bases, the J end lost 8 bases, and 9 bases lay between the germline ends. The CDR3 nucleotides read TGTGCCAGCAGCTTAGATCGTCGGGGTACGCAGTATTTT. Translation gives CASSLDRRGTQYF.

The rearrangement uses TRBV6-5 and TRBJ2-6, with 7 bases that match TRBD1. This CDR3 contains 15 residues. Trimming at V came to 5 bases and at J to 4 bases, leaving 5 bases not matched to a gene. CDR1 MNHEY and CDR2 SVGAGI come from the germline V gene. CDR3 loop: CASSPTGTGANVLTF. CDR3 coding DNA: TGTGCCAGCAGTCCGACAGGGACAGGGGCCAACGTCCTGACTTTC.

The chain uses TRBV5-6 and TRBJ2-3, with D maybe TRBD2 (6 bases). The CDR3 runs to 13 residues. Trimming took off 0 bases at V and 8 bases at J, with 10 bases between the two ends. Germline loops: CDR1 SGHDT, CDR2 YYEEEE. For the CDR3, the DNA is TGTGCCAGCAGCTTGGACCTGCGGGGTACGCAGTATTTT. Its protein product is CASSLDLRGTQYF. Drawing the rest from reference TRBV5-6 and TRBJ2-3, the complete variable domain is DAGVTQSPTHLIKTRGQQVTLRCSPKSGHDTVSWYQQALGQGPQFIFQYYEEEERQRGNFPDRFSGHQFPNYSSELNVNALLLGDSALYLCASSLDLRGTQYFGPGTRLTVL.

The chain couples TRBV29-1 to TRBJ2-1, with 7 bases fitting TRBD1. Germline values: CDR1 SQVTM, CDR2 ANQGSEA. V shed 4 bases, J shed 0 bases, and the junction held 0 bases outside the gene matches. The CDR3 contains 13 residues. The CDR3 DNA reads as TGCAGCGTTGGGGACAGCTCCTACAATGAGCAGTTCTTC. Its protein is CSVGDSSYNEQFF.

This clone was observed once. The J gene is TRBJ2-5, the V gene TRBV30; possible D gene TRBD2, 7 bases. Gene TRBJ2-7 matches the end of the DNA better, so the J call may be wrong. This CDR3 has 14 residues. Germline V gene lookup returns CDR1 GTSNPN and CDR2 SVGIG (reference sequence). DNA of the CDR3: TGTGCCTCCGGGACGGGGGGCTTTTTAGACGAGCAGTACTTC. Translation gives CASGTGGFLDEQYF.